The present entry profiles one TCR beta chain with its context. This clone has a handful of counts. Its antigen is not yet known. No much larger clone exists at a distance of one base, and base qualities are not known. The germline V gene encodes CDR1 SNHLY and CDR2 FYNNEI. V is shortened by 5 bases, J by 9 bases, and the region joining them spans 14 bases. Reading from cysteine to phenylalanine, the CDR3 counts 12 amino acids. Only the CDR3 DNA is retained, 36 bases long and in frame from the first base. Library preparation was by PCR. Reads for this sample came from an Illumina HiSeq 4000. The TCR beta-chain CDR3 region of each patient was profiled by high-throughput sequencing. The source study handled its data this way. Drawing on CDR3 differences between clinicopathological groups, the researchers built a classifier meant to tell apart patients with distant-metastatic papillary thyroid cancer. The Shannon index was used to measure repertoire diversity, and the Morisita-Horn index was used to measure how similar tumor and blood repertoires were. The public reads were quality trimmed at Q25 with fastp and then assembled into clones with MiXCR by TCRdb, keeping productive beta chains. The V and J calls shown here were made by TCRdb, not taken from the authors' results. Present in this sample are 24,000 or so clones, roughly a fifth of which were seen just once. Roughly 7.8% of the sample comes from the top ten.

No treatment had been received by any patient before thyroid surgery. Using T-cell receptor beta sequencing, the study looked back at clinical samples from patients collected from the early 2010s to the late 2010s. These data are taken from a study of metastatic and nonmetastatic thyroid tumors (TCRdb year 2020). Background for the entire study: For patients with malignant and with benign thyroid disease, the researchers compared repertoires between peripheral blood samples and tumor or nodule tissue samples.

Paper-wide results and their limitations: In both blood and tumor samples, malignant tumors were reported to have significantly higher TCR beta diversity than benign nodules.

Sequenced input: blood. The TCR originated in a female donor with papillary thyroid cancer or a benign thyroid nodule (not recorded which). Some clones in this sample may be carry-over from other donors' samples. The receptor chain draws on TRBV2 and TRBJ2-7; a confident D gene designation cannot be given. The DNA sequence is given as TGTGCCAGCAGTTCAGTGGTCCACGGGCAGTACTTC. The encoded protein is CASSSVVHGQYF.